The rows below give T cell receptor beta chains drawn from one sample of a study of T cell responses to AZD1222 COVID-19 vaccine. The table came from immunoSEQ multiplex PCR; TCRdb's copy has only in-frame clones and leaves some out. This sample carries tens of thousands of clones, under 95% of them seen once, and the ten largest clones take more than 7.5%. The source was peripheral blood, collected 28 days after the second AZD1222 dose. The receptors here all came from an adult who received the AZD1222 COVID-19 vaccine. CDR3s include the opening cysteine and the closing phenylalanine or tryptophan. D genes are given only for firm matches. The listing skips clone size in some rows; elsewhere it reads once, few, many or a size class.

>TRBJ2-3|TRBD1|TRBV19|few
CATHDWTGEGSNTQYF
TGTGCCACCCACGATTGGACAGGGGAGGGGAGTAATACGCAGTATTTT
>TRBJ2-1|TRBD2|TRBV11-3|once
CASSLGLAGLSNEQFF
TGTGCCAGCAGCTTAGGGCTAGCGGGACTCTCCAATGAGCAGTTCTTC
>TRBJ2-1|NA|TRBV3-1/TRBV3-2|NA
CASSQDARSSYNEQFF
TGTGCCAGCAGCCAAGACGCGCGAAGCTCCTACAATGAGCAGTTCTTC
>TRBJ2-1|TRBD2|TRBV30|NA
CAWRKAGVKEQFF
TGTGCCTGGAGGAAAGCGGGAGTTAAAGAGCAGTTCTTC
>TRBJ2-2|NA|TRBV28|NA
CASRSGVTGELFF
TGTGCCAGCAGATCGGGGGTTACCGGGGAGCTGTTTTTT
>TRBJ2-2|NA|TRBV11-1|NA
CASSWRYTGELFF
TGTGCCAGCAGCTGGAGGTACACCGGGGAGCTGTTTTTT
>TRBJ2-5|TRBD1|TRBV7-8|NA
CASSLGQGQETQYF
TGTGCCAGCAGCTTGGGACAGGGTCAAGAGACCCAGTACTTC
>TRBJ2-3|NA|TRBV19|NA
CASSIGDFTDTQYF
TGTGCCAGTAGTATAGGGGACTTTACAGATACGCAGTATTTT
>TRBJ1-2|NA|TRBV5-8|NA
CASSLKNNYGYTF
TGTGCCAGCAGCTTGAAGAACAACTATGGCTACACCTTC
>TRBJ1-5|NA|TRBV28|once
CASSVGGVGTVQPQHF
TGTGCCAGCAGTGTTGGGGGCGTTGGAACGGTGCAGCCCCAGCATTTT
>TRBJ2-5|NA|TRBV2|NA
CASRSDGGETQYF
TGTGCCAGCAGGTCTGACGGGGGAGAGACCCAGTACTTC
>TRBJ1-2|TRBD1|TRBV30|NA
CACQGAYGYTF
TGTGCCTGTCAGGGGGCCTATGGCTACACCTTC
>TRBJ2-3|TRBD1|TRBV5-1|NA
CASTPGTGFFGTQYF
TGCGCCAGCACCCCCGGGACAGGGTTTTTTGGTACGCAGTATTTT
>TRBJ2-2|NA|TRBV15|NA
CATSVGRKTGELFF
TGTGCCACCAGCGTGGGTAGAAAAACCGGGGAGCTGTTTTTT
>TRBJ2-6|NA|TRBV15|few
CATSRDRGSGANVLTF
TGTGCCACCAGCAGAGATCGGGGCTCTGGGGCCAACGTCCTGACTTTC
>TRBJ2-1|TRBD2|TRBV5-1|NA
CASSPGTSGLYNEQFF
TGCGCCAGCAGCCCCGGGACTAGCGGGCTATACAATGAGCAGTTCTTC
>TRBJ1-2|NA|TRBV29-1|NA
CSALDSSYGYTF
TGCAGCGCCCTGGACAGTTCCTATGGCTACACCTTC
>TRBJ2-1|NA|TRBV19|NA
CASSIGVPRDEQFF
TGTGCCAGTAGTATAGGGGTCCCCCGGGATGAGCAGTTCTTC
>TRBJ1-5|NA|TRBV2|NA
CASSEGIVGDQPQHF
TGTGCCAGCAGTGAAGGGATTGTGGGGGATCAGCCCCAGCATTTT
>TRBJ1-1|TRBD1|TRBV7-3|NA
CASSPTTGGGTEAFF
TGTGCCAGCAGCCCGACAACAGGGGGGGGCACTGAAGCTTTCTTT
>TRBJ2-7|NA|TRBV28|once
CASSFSSYEQYF
TGTGCCAGCAGTTTTTCCTCCTACGAGCAGTACTTC
>TRBJ1-5|NA|TRBV5-8|NA
CASSLDLTGYSNQPQHF
TGTGCCAGCAGCTTGGATCTGACGGGATATAGCAATCAGCCCCAGCATTTT
>TRBJ1-5|NA|TRBV24-1|NA
CATSGGGADQPQHF
TGTGCCACCAGTGGCGGGGGCGCGGATCAGCCCCAGCATTTT
>TRBJ1-2|TRBD1|TRBV5-6|NA
CASSAGQGMGGYTF
TGTGCCAGCAGCGCGGGACAGGGGATGGGCGGCTACACCTTC
>TRBJ2-2|TRBD2|TRBV3-1/TRBV3-2|NA
CASSQDLAANTGELFF
TGTGCCAGCAGCCAAGATCTAGCGGCGAACACCGGGGAGCTGTTTTTT
>TRBJ2-5|TRBD1|TRBV25-1|NA
CASSARTWTGQGETQYF
TGTGCCAGCAGCGCCCGAACTTGGACAGGACAGGGGGAGACCCAGTACTTC
>TRBJ2-7|TRBD1|TRBV4-3|NA
CASSQNLIGDRVPYEQYF
TGCGCCAGCAGCCAAAATCTAATTGGGGACAGGGTCCCCTACGAGCAGTACTTC
>TRBJ2-7|TRBD2|TRBV7-9|NA
CASVFAGEGEQYF
TGTGCCAGCGTCTTCGCGGGGGAAGGCGAGCAGTACTTC
>TRBJ2-7|TRBD1|TRBV5-1|NA
CASSAASGGRGEQYF
TGCGCCAGCAGCGCCGCCTCAGGGGGAAGGGGGGAGCAGTACTTC
>TRBJ2-7|NA|TRBV4-1|NA
CASSARGRSYEQYF
TGCGCCAGCAGCGCGCGGGGGCGCTCCTACGAGCAGTACTTC
>TRBJ2-7|NA|TRBV11-2|once
CASSIQGIQYEQYF
TGTGCCAGCAGCATCCAGGGGATTCAGTACGAGCAGTACTTC
>TRBJ2-7|TRBD1|TRBV15|NA
CATQFNRGPYEQYF
TGTGCCACCCAATTCAACAGGGGTCCCTACGAGCAGTACTTC